The 10 T cell receptor beta chains presented below share a single source sample, sequenced in a study of T-cell reconstitution after alpha-beta-depleted transplantation in children. Preparation of the TCRbeta library involved a method that used unique molecular identifiers. In TCRdb, the PCR reads were re-called with MiXCR into one record per CDR3 protein. Seen here are about 200,000 distinct CDR3 sequences, roughly 6.6% observed once, and the top ten hold 5.5% to 6.5%. The input for sequencing was PBMCs, taken before TCRalphabeta/CD19-depleted stem cell transplant. These receptors originate from a boy aged 2 to 10 with acute lymphoblastic leukemia, due to receive a stem cell transplant.

This chain links TRBV15 with TRBJ2-5; a possible D gene is TRBD2 (6 bases). This CDR3 contains 15 residues. The germline V gene encodes CDR1 LNHNV and CDR2 YYDKDF (reference sequence). Trimming cost V 0 bases and J 9 bases, with 17 bases left between them. The CDR3 here is CATSRDRVGLGSQYF. In DNA form, the CDR3 reads TGTGCCACCAGCAGAGATCGGGTGGGACTTGGGTCCCAGTACTTC.

This clonotype was found many times. The CDR3 region is CSALRDQDSGRALATQYF. The CDR3 coding sequence is TGCAGTGCGCTCCGGGACCAGGATAGCGGGAGGGCCCTTGCGACCCAGTACTTC. The rearrangement uses TRBV20-1 and TRBJ2-5; 11 bases align to TRBD2. Germline loops: CDR1 DFQATT, CDR2 SNEGSKA (reference sequence). The CDR3 sequence is 18 residues long. The ends lost 6 bases at V and 7 bases at J; junction bases unmatched: 22.

This clonotype was recorded many times. The rearrangement links TRBV28 to TRBJ2-7, with D perhaps given as TRBD1 or TRBD2 (5 bases each). CDR1 is MDHEN, CDR2 SYDVKM, per germline. V lost 5 bases, J lost 0 bases, and 14 bases lay in between. The CDR3 length is 15 residues. CDR3 in amino acids: CASSGSGTASYEQYF. The DNA of the CDR3 is TGTGCCAGCAGTGGATCCGGGACGGCCTCCTACGAGCAGTACTTC.

This clonotype showed up many times. The chain joins TRBV29-1 to TRBJ1-2; D is unresolved. CDR1 and CDR2 from the germline V gene are SQVTM and ANQGSEA. This CDR3 region has 14 residues. V was shortened by 0 bases and J by 5 bases, with 13 bases between the two germline ends. This CDR3 reads CSVEDPGGEYGYTF. The CDR3 DNA reads TGCAGCGTTGAAGATCCGGGCGGAGAATATGGCTACACCTTC. Drawing the rest from reference TRBV29-1 and TRBJ1-2, the complete variable domain is SAVISQKPSRDICQRGTSLTIQCQVDSQVTMMFWYRQQPGQSLTLIATANQGSEATYESGFVIDKFPISRPNLTFSTLTVSNMSPEDSSIYLCSVEDPGGEYGYTFGSGTRLTVV.

The gene calls are TRBV5-4 and TRBJ2-3; D perhaps matches TRBD2 (5 bases). This CDR3 has 15 amino acids. The V end was cut by 5 bases, the J end by 2 bases, with 15 bases between. CDR1 is SGHNT and CDR2 is YYREEE in the germline V gene (reference sequence). CDR3 in amino acids: CASSLLAQYTDTQYF. CDR3 bases: TGTGCCAGCAGTCTCCTAGCTCAGTACACAGATACGCAGTATTTT.

This clonotype came up many times. The J gene is TRBJ2-1, the V gene TRBV11-2; 9 positions agree with TRBD1. Trimming removed 3 bases from V and 7 bases from J; junction bases left unmatched: 10. Germline V CDR1 and CDR2: SGHAT, FQNNGV. This CDR3 contains 16 residues. The CDR3 bases are TGTGCCAGCAGCTTTCGACAGGGGGGTATCCGGAATGAGCAGTTCTTC. Amino acid sequence: CASSFRQGGIRNEQFF.

At least ten counts were recorded for this clonotype. The CDR3 bases are TGCGCCAGCAGCTTTGGGGGGGAGTATGATGAGCAGTTCTTC. This translates into CASSFGGEYDEQFF. The chain is built from TRBV5-1 and TRBJ2-1; 7 nucleotides line up with TRBD2. The CDR3 contains 14 residues. Germline V CDR1 and CDR2: SGHRS, YFSETQ. After removal of 2 bases from V and 8 bases from J, the junction contained 7 bases not matched to a gene.

This clonotype was observed a few times. This chain links TRBV7-8 with TRBJ2-5; 10 bases fit TRBD2. Germline values: CDR1 SGHVS, CDR2 FQNEAQ. The CDR3 covers 16 residues. The J segment lost 5 bases and the V segment lost 2 bases, leaving 8 bases of the junction unmatched. The DNA for the CDR3 is TGTGCCAGCAGCTTACTAGCGGGGGCCCAGGGGGAGACCCAGTACTTC. Its translation is CASSLLAGAQGETQYF.

This clonotype was seen ten or more times. The gene calls are TRBV7-9 and TRBJ2-2; D may correspond to TRBD1 or TRBD2 (5 bases each). The germline gives CDR1 SEHNR, CDR2 FQNEAQ (reference sequence). V shed 5 bases and J shed 2 bases, with 9 bases lying between them. The CDR3 is 14 residues long. The CDR3 sequence: CASSRDVNTGELFF. In DNA, the CDR3 is TGTGCCAGCAGCCGGGACGTAAACACCGGGGAGCTGTTTTTT.

This clonotype was seen at least ten times. The chain is built from TRBV5-1 and TRBJ2-7; the match to TRBD1 covers 8 bases. The CDR3 is made up of 14 amino acids. The ends lost 0 bases at V and 3 bases at J; junction bases unmatched: 2. CDR1 SGHRS and CDR2 YFSETQ come from the germline V gene. The DNA for the CDR3 is TGCGCCAGCAGCTTGGCGGGGACAGGCTACGAGCAGTACTTC. This sequence encodes CASSLAGTGYEQYF.